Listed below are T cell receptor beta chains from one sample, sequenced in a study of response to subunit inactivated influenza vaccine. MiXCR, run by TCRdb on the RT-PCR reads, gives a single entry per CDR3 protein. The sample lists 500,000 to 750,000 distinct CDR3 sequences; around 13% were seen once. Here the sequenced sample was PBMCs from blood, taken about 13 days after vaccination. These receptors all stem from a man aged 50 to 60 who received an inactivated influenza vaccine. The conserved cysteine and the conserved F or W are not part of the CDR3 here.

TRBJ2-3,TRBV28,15,ASLLAGVAVGTDTQY
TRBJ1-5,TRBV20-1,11,SARGLGNQPQH
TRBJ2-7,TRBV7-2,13,ASSLVGVDPYEQY
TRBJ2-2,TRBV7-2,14,ASSFGAGTNTGELF
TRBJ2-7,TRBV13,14,ASGQGVELGSYEQY
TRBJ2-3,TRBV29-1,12,SVGLSSSTDTQY
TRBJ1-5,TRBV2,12,ASSRGSGNQPQH
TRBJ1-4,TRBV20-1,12,SARDRGVSEKLF
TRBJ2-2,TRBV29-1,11,SVAGQAAGELF
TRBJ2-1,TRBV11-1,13,ASSPEGLAGNEQF
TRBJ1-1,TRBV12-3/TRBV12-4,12,ASSREGGNTEAF
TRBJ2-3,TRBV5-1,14,ASSWGTNPSTDTQY
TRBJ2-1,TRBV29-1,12,SVAWLAGRNEQF
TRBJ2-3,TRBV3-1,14,ASSQVRLAGRDTQY
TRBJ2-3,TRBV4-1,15,ASSQDGSGGAVDTQY
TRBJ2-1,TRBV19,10,ASSIGANEQF
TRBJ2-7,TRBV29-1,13,SVDFGLAGENEQY
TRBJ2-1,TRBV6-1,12,ASSGDRRDNEQF
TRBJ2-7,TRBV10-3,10,AISTDFYEQY
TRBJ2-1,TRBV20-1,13,SARDLGQANNEQF
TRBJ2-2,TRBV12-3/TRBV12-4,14,ASSRGLGLVTGELF
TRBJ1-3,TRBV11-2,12,ASSLDWTGNTIY
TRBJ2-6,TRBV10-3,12,AITYKPGANVLT
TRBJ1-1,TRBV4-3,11,ASSQDLLTEAF
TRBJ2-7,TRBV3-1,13,ASSPWAQEDYEQY
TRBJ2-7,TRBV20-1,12,SATTTGLSYEQY